Each of the 30 T cell receptor beta chains below was sequenced from the same sample in a study of T cell repertoires in cytomegalovirus infection. TCRdb analysed the reads with MiXCR anew, one entry per CDR3 protein. The table records hundreds of thousands of distinct CDR3 sequences, less than 25% of them present only once. Sequenced material: CD8+ T cells from PBMCs. The origin of the receptors is a human donor in good health (CMV status not recorded). Some clones in this sample may be carry-over from other donors' samples.

This clonotype was detected a few times. V and J are TRBV29-1 and TRBJ2-7; D remains ambiguous. The V gene lost 4 bases and the J gene lost 6 bases, with 10 bases spanning the gap. There are 11 residues in the CDR3. CDR1 and CDR2 (germline): SQVTM, ANQGSEA. CDR3 DNA: TGCAGCGTTGTGGAAGGTAGCGAGCAGTACTTC. Protein: CSVVEGSEQYF.

The CDR3 is CASADYLSTDTQYF. Written as DNA, the CDR3 is TGTGCCTCTGCCGACTACCTGAGCACAGATACGCAGTATTTT. The V gene is TRBV2, the J gene TRBJ2-3; D might be TRBD2 (5 bases). This CDR3 region has 14 residues. Germline assignment: CDR1 SNHLY and CDR2 FYNNEI. V gave up 11 bases and J gave up 0 bases, with 15 bases separating them.

This clonotype appeared a few times. J is TRBJ1-5 and V is TRBV2; no clear D. CDR3 length equals 12 residues. Germline assignment: CDR1 SNHLY and CDR2 FYNNEI. Deletions cut 7 bases from V and 7 bases from J, with 11 bases between. CDR3 residues: CASNSGNQPQHF. CDR3 DNA sequence: TGTGCCAGCAATTCGGGGAACCAGCCCCAGCATTTT.

V and J are TRBV24-1 and TRBJ2-7, with 10 bases matching TRBD1. CDR1 is KGHDR, CDR2 SFDVKD, per germline. The CDR3 extends over 14 amino acids. V lost 2 bases and J lost 5; bases outside the gene matches: 2. This CDR3 is CATSDSGQGDEQYF. DNA for the CDR3: TGTGCCACCAGTGATTCCGGACAGGGGGACGAGCAGTACTTC.

The chain recombines TRBV7-2 with TRBJ2-2; no definite D call. The CDR3 loop spans 15 amino acids. Germline values: CDR1 SGHTA, CDR2 FQGNSA. V was trimmed by 7 bases and J by 0 bases, leaving 12 bases between them. CDR3 residues: CASISTESNTGELFF. DNA of the CDR3: TGTGCCAGCATCTCGACTGAATCGAACACCGGGGAGCTGTTTTTT.

This clonotype was detected only a few times. The chain recombines TRBV28 with TRBJ1-6, with 9 bases identical to TRBD1. V lost 7 bases to trimming and J lost 7 bases; unmatched junction nucleotides: 5. This CDR3 spans 14 amino acids. Germline V gene data show CDR1 as MDHEN and CDR2 as SYDVKM. CDR3 DNA: TGTGCCAGCACTGAGGGGACAGGGAATTCACCCCTCCACTTT. Residues: CASTEGTGNSPLHF.

A remark on this clonotype: A much larger clonotype is one base distant, so this may be a read error. The rearrangement uses TRBV7-6 and TRBJ2-1; 9 nucleotides align to TRBD2. CDR3 length: 13 amino acids. In germline, CDR1 is SGHVS, CDR2 FNYEAQ. The CDR3 region has the DNA TGTGTCAGCGGGGGGCAGTCCTACAATGAGCAGTTCTTC. Translation: CVSGGQSYNEQFF. The variable domain in full, completed from reference TRBV7-6 and TRBJ2-1, reads GAGVSQSPRYKVTKRGQDVALRCDPISGHVSLYWYRQALGQGPEFLTYFNYEAQQDKSGLPNDRFSAERPEGSISTLTIQRTEQRDSAMYRCVSGGQSYNEQFFGPGTRLTVL.

The gene calls are TRBV20-1 and TRBJ1-3; 8 nucleotides agree with TRBD1. This CDR3 is built from 14 residues. Trimming removed 2 bases from V and 6 bases from J; junction bases left unmatched: 6. Germline V gene sequence: CDR1 DFQATT, CDR2 SNEGSKA (reference sequence). The CDR3 protein is CSARKRGQENTIYF. The CDR3 DNA sequence: TGCAGTGCTAGAAAGAGGGGACAGGAAAACACCATATATTTT.

This clonotype was seen repeatedly, ten times or more. The chain uses TRBV7-9 and TRBJ1-5; TRBD1 is a possible D gene (6 bases). Germline V lookup: CDR1 SEHNR, CDR2 FQNEAQ (reference sequence). The ends were cut back, 5 bases at V and 6 bases at J, with 14 bases in the middle. The CDR3 sequence is 14 residues long. The CDR3 coding sequence is TGTGCCAGCAGCCCAACAGGGTCGGGTCAGCCCCAGCATTTT. Protein: CASSPTGSGQPQHF.

In its sample, this clonotype was seen a few times. The chain links TRBV24-1 to TRBJ2-1, with D unresolved. In germline, CDR1 is KGHDR, CDR2 SFDVKD. CDR3 length: 13 residues. V lost 5 bases, J lost 8 bases, and 12 bases lay in between. The DNA of the CDR3 is TGTGCCACCAGTGCCGTTAGGGCGGATGAGCAGTTCTTC. It translates to CATSAVRADEQFF.

This clonotype has at least ten counts. This rearrangement joins TRBV7-9 to TRBJ2-2; D not resolved. There are 16 residues in the CDR3. V lost 6 bases and J 4 bases, leaving 18 bases between the germline ends. The germline gives CDR1 SEHNR, CDR2 FQNEAQ (reference sequence). CDR3 coding DNA: TGTGCCAGCAGAATGCCGCCCGCGGATCGCACCGGGGAGCTGTTTTTT. Residues: CASRMPPADRTGELFF.

This chain uses TRBV20-1 with TRBJ2-5, with 7 positions matching TRBD2. The V segment lost 5 bases and the J segment 5 bases; nucleotides outside the gene matches: 8. The CDR3 covers 13 residues. Germline V lookup: CDR1 DFQATT, CDR2 SNEGSKA (reference sequence). The DNA of the CDR3 is TGCAGTGCTCCCCGGACTAGACAGGAGACCCAGTACTTC. Residues: CSAPRTRQETQYF.

The gene calls are TRBV28 and TRBJ1-5; 8 bases match TRBD1. Losses at the gene ends were 5 bases for V and 3 bases for J; bases not matched to a gene: 9. CDR1 MDHEN and CDR2 SYDVKM come from the germline V gene. The CDR3 extends over 16 amino acids. The CDR3 DNA reads as TGTGCCAGCAGTCTAAAGGTCCAGGGGGCCAATCAGCCCCAGCATTTT. It specifies CASSLKVQGANQPQHF. Full variable domain (outside the CDR3, taken from reference TRBV28 and TRBJ1-5): DVKVTQSSRYLVKRTGEKVFLECVQDMDHENMFWYRQDPGLGLRLIYFSYDVKMKEKGDIPEGYSVSREKKERFSLILESASTNQTSMYLCASSLKVQGANQPQHFGDGTRLSIL.

This clonotype was seen more than once but under ten times. The chain uses TRBV7-9 and TRBJ1-1; the D gene is possibly TRBD1 (6 bases). The germline V gene has CDR1 SEHNR and CDR2 FQNEAQ (reference sequence). The CDR3 is 14 residues long. The germline V and J ends were trimmed by 5 bases and 4 bases, with 14 bases remaining between them. DNA of the CDR3: TGTGCCAGCAGCCCCCCCCACAGGGCCACTGAAGCTTTCTTT. This encodes CASSPPHRATEAFF. Full variable domain (missing parts from reference TRBV7-9 and TRBJ1-1): DTGVSQNPRHKITKRGQNVTFRCDPISEHNRLYWYRQTLGQGPEFLTYFQNEAQLEKSRLLSDRFSAERPKGSFSTLEIQRTEQGDSAMYLCASSPPHRATEAFFGQGTRLTVV.

The rearrangement uses TRBV6-6 and TRBJ2-7; D might be TRBD1 (6 bases). V lost 5 bases to trimming and J lost 0 bases, with 11 bases between them. From germline, CDR1 is MNHNY and CDR2 SVGAGI (reference sequence). There are 14 residues in the CDR3. The CDR3: CASSDTGSSYEQYF. The CDR3 coding sequence is TGTGCCAGCAGTGACACAGGGAGCTCCTACGAGCAGTACTTC.

This clonotype was seen ten or more times. The chain recombines TRBV7-9 with TRBJ2-7; tentative D call: TRBD2 (6 bases). Germline V CDR1 and CDR2: SEHNR, FQNEAQ (reference sequence). This CDR3 is 14 amino acids long. The ends were cut back, 3 bases at V and 2 bases at J, with 11 bases in the middle. Here the CDR3 reads CASSLDYYTYEQYF. The CDR3 DNA reads as TGTGCCAGCAGCTTGGACTATTATACCTACGAGCAGTACTTC.

This clonotype was detected a few times. The rearrangement links TRBV19 to TRBJ1-1; the D is unclear. The germline gives CDR1 LNHDA, CDR2 SQIVND (reference sequence). Trimming cost V 9 bases and J 1 base, with 12 bases left between them. The CDR3 extends over 13 amino acids. The CDR3 region is CASGLSWNTEAFF. DNA for the CDR3: TGTGCCAGCGGCCTTAGTTGGAACACTGAAGCTTTCTTT. The whole variable domain, filled in from reference TRBV19 and TRBJ1-1, reads DGGITQSPKYLFRKEGQNVTLSCEQNLNHDAMYWYRQDPGQGLRLIYYSQIVNDFQKGDIAEGYSVSREKKESFPLTVTSAQKNPTAFYLCASGLSWNTEAFFGQGTRLTVV.

In its sample, this clonotype was seen a few times. This chain uses TRBV4-3 with TRBJ2-5, with D perhaps matching TRBD2 (6 bases). Germline V gene sequence: CDR1 LGHNA, CDR2 YSLEER. The length of the CDR3 is 16 residues. V dropped 1 base and J dropped 5 bases, with 17 bases sitting between them. The CDR3 nucleotides read TGCGCCAGCAGCCAAGGGGCGGGAACTGTCCAGGAGACCCAGTACTTC. This translates into CASSQGAGTVQETQYF.

This clonotype was observed a few times. V is TRBV7-9 and J is TRBJ2-1; 11 bases line up with TRBD2. Germline V lookup: CDR1 SEHNR, CDR2 FQNEAQ (reference sequence). The junction had 5 bases not matched to a gene; V was cut back by 0 bases and J by 10 bases. This CDR3 comprises 15 residues. The CDR3 DNA sequence: TGTGCCAGCAGCTTAGCGCTAGCGGGGGGCCCAGAGCAGTTCTTC. Translation gives CASSLALAGGPEQFF.

The chain carries TRBV28 and TRBJ2-1; 10 positions match TRBD1. The V and J ends lost 6 bases and 10 bases, in that order; junction bases with no gene match: 12. This CDR3 has 15 residues. Germline V lookup: CDR1 MDHEN, CDR2 SYDVKM. The CDR3 loop is CASSPGQGIQGEQFF. As DNA, the CDR3 is TGTGCCAGCAGCCCGGGACAGGGGATTCAGGGGGAGCAGTTCTTC.

The genes are TRBV23-1 and TRBJ2-7, with a weak D call TRBD1 (6 bases). TRBV23-1 is an ORF for which the function is uncertain. Trimming cost V 4 bases and J 4 bases, with 20 bases left between them. The CDR3 runs to 16 residues. CDR3 nucleotide sequence: TGCGCCAGCAGTCCCCACGAGACAGGAGCCAATTACGAGCAGTACGTC. Protein: CASSPHETGANYEQYV.

The chain couples TRBV20-1 to TRBJ2-6; D gene uncertain. V shed 1 base and J shed 4 bases, with 8 bases lying between them. CDR1 is DFQATT and CDR2 is SNEGSKA in the germline V gene (reference sequence). The CDR3 extends over 14 amino acids. For the CDR3, the DNA is TGCAGTGCTAGAGGGGCTGAAGGGGCCAACGTCCTGACTTTC. Its protein product is CSARGAEGANVLTF.

The table lists this clonotype with a few counts. The rearrangement joins TRBV4-1 to TRBJ2-5, with D possibly called TRBD1 or TRBD2 (5 bases each). The V end lost 2 bases, the J end lost 5 bases, and 9 bases lay between the germline ends. The CDR3 consists of 13 residues. Germline lookup yields CDR1 MGHRA and CDR2 YSYEKL. CDR3 in DNA: TGCGCCAGCAGCCAACCCGGGACGGAGACCCAGTACTTC. It yields the protein CASSQPGTETQYF.

This clonotype was recorded at least ten times. The chain combines TRBV7-9 with TRBJ1-2; tentatively, D is TRBD1 (5 bases). Trimming removed 2 bases at V and 5 bases at J, with 15 bases between. CDR3 length equals 15 residues. Germline CDR1 reads SEHNR; CDR2 reads FQNEAQ (reference sequence). CDR3 protein: CASSLYAFDSYGYTF. The CDR3 DNA reads as TGTGCCAGCAGCTTATACGCCTTCGACAGTTATGGCTACACCTTC.

This chain links TRBV9 with TRBJ2-2; D is tentatively TRBD1 or TRBD2 (5 bases each). The CDR3 spans 16 residues. Trimming shortened V by 4 bases and J by 2 bases, and 15 bases separated the two germline ends. Germline-derived CDR1 and CDR2 are SGDLS and YYNGEE. CDR3 residues: CASSSLARDNTGELFF. Here the CDR3 DNA reads TGTGCCAGCAGCTCCCTCGCCCGGGACAACACCGGGGAGCTGTTTTTT.

The chain couples TRBV6-2 or TRBV6-3 to TRBJ1-5; tentative D call: TRBD1 (5 bases). V was clipped by 4 bases and J by 4 bases, with 11 bases between them. Germline assignment: CDR1 MNHEY and CDR2 SVGEGT. This CDR3 has 14 amino acids. The CDR3 bases are TGTGCCAGCAGTTCCGGGGGGTTTAATCAGCCCCAGCATTTT. Translating it yields CASSSGGFNQPQHF.

This clonotype has only a few counts. The rearrangement uses TRBV14 and TRBJ2-1, with D unresolved. The CDR3 length is 11 residues. With 2 bases removed from V and 8 bases from J, the gap between germline ends came to 4 bases. The germline V gene encodes CDR1 SGHDN and CDR2 FVKESK. The CDR3 nucleotides are TGTGCCAGCAGCCAACAGGATGAGCAGTTCTTC. It codes for CASSQQDEQFF.

This chain connects TRBV20-1 to TRBJ2-5; 7 nucleotides match TRBD2. Germline CDR1 reads DFQATT; CDR2 reads SNEGSKA (reference sequence). The CDR3 sequence is 10 residues long. Losses at the gene ends were 6 bases for V and 10 bases for J; bases not matched to a gene: 5. CDR3 nucleotides: TGCAGTGCCCCCGCGGGGGTCCAGTACTTC. Translating it yields CSAPAGVQYF.

The rearrangement joins TRBV20-1 to TRBJ1-2; D remains unclear. V lost 4 bases and J 1 base, leaving 7 bases between the germline ends. The germline CDR1 and CDR2 sequences are DFQATT and SNEGSKA (reference sequence). The CDR3 extends over 12 amino acids. The CDR3 sequence is CSANGGNYGYTF. The CDR3 DNA is TGCAGTGCTAATGGCGGTAACTATGGCTACACCTTC.

The table lists this clonotype with many counts. The rearrangement links TRBV7-6 to TRBJ1-3; D not resolved. The CDR3 is made up of 18 amino acids. Trimming cost V 1 base and J 0 bases, with 16 bases left between them. Germline loops: CDR1 SGHVS, CDR2 FNYEAQ. The chain's CDR3 is CASSLGLGTESSGNTIYF. CDR3 in DNA: TGTGCCAGCAGCTTAGGCTTAGGAACAGAGAGCTCTGGAAACACCATATATTTT.